The T cell receptor beta chain under discussion was sequenced for a study of beta chain features in type 1 diabetes. The study, taken as a whole, reports: At VDJ recombination sites, type 1 diabetes patients had fewer insertions and more deleted nucleotides. The naive, central memory and Treg TCRB repertoires showed an apparent similarity that was greater among patients than among healthy donors.

This clone was seen more than once but under ten times. Its antigen is not known. The CDR3 runs 11 residues. The V end was cut by 7 bases, the J end by 6 bases, with 6 bases between. Germline V gives CDR1 MDHEN, CDR2 SYDVKM. cDNA synthesis used the whole RNA isolate, giving expressed TCRB sequences. Profiled with immunoSEQ multiplex PCR; TCRdb holds only in-frame clones, not every one. The table records about 140,000 clones, 6.9% of them present only once. Sequenced input: central memory CD4+ T cells from blood. The rearrangement joins TRBV28 to TRBJ2-2; the D is unclear. This TCR derives from a woman under 40 in good health. In nucleotides, the CDR3 is TGTGCCAGCACTAGGTCCGGGGAGCTGTTTTTT. Its protein product is CASTRSGELFF.